Following are 20 T cell receptor beta chains from one sample sequenced in a study of blood T cell repertoires in COVID-19. Method: immunoSEQ multiplex PCR; TCRdb's copy keeps in-frame clones and lacks some. The sample lists about 170,000 clones, less than 85% occurring once. The sequencing sample was made of peripheral blood. The receptor set was obtained from an elderly woman with active or convalescent COVID-19.

This clone showed up just once. Other nucleotide sequences in the sample specify the same CDR3. The genes are TRBV19 and TRBJ1-1; D unclear. The germline V and J ends were trimmed by 1 base and 2 bases, with 5 bases remaining between them. In germline, CDR1 is LNHDA, CDR2 SQIVND (reference sequence). This CDR3 contains 13 residues. The CDR3 region is CASSIGGNTEAFF. CDR3 bases: TGTGCCAGTAGTATAGGAGGCAACACTGAAGCTTTCTTT.

The chain recombines TRBV3-1 (or the pseudogene TRBV3-2) with TRBJ2-2; no clear D. Germline values: CDR1 LGHDT, CDR2 YNNKEL (reference sequence). This CDR3 has 16 amino acids. Trimming pared 0 bases from V and 2 bases from J, leaving 10 bases between. CDR3 in amino acids: CASSQEGTDNTGELFF. In DNA form, the CDR3 reads TGTGCCAGCAGCCAAGAAGGCACAGACAACACCGGGGAGCTGTTTTTT.

The rearrangement links TRBV18 to TRBJ1-1; perhaps TRBD1 as D (6 bases). Germline values: CDR1 KGHSH, CDR2 LQKENI. This CDR3 is built from 16 residues. V was shortened by 3 bases and J by 0 bases, with 14 bases between the two germline ends. The CDR3 protein is CASSPPNGQMNTEAFF. The CDR3 DNA reads TGTGCCAGCTCACCTCCGAACGGACAGATGAACACTGAAGCTTTCTTT.

Here the CDR3 reads CASSLTGNQPQHF. CDR3 bases: TGTGCCAGCAGCCTAACAGGGAATCAGCCCCAGCATTTT. The chain links TRBV3-1 (or the pseudogene TRBV3-2) to TRBJ1-5; TRBD1 is a possible D gene (6 bases). Trimming took 4 bases from V and 4 from J, leaving 8 bases between them. The CDR3 has 13 amino acids. Germline values: CDR1 LGHDT, CDR2 YNNKEL (reference sequence).

This clone appeared a few times. The gene calls are TRBV5-1 and TRBJ1-2; 11 nucleotides agree with TRBD1. The CDR3 consists of 13 residues. Trimming at V came to 4 bases and at J to 6 bases, leaving 2 bases not matched to a gene. Germline assignment: CDR1 SGHRS and CDR2 YFSETQ. The CDR3 coding sequence is TGCGCCAGCAGCAGGACAGGGGGCGATGGCTACACCTTC. Its translation: CASSRTGGDGYTF.

The chain joins TRBV2 to TRBJ2-2, with D unresolved. Trimming took 2 bases from V and 4 from J, leaving 20 bases between them. Germline V gives CDR1 SNHLY, CDR2 FYNNEI. This CDR3 region has 18 residues. The CDR3 DNA sequence: TGTGCCAGCAGTGAAAACCCTGTCGGGTTTATGGGCACCGGGGAGCTGTTTTTT. Translating gives CASSENPVGFMGTGELFF.

This clone was recorded once. The chain joins TRBV28 to TRBJ1-4, with TRBD1 identical over 9 bases. J gave up 8 bases and V 0 bases, and 16 bases lay outside the gene matches. The CDR3 covers 19 residues. Germline V gene data show CDR1 as MDHEN and CDR2 as SYDVKM. CDR3 loop: CASSLWGVGTGNEGEKLFF. The DNA for the CDR3 is TGTGCCAGCAGTTTATGGGGGGTCGGGACAGGGAATGAGGGAGAAAAACTGTTTTTT.

This clone appeared once. The chain recombines TRBV19 with TRBJ1-1, with D hard to call. The V end lost 7 bases, the J end lost 7 bases, and 19 bases lay between the germline ends. Germline CDR1 reads LNHDA; CDR2 reads SQIVND (reference sequence). This CDR3 spans 14 amino acids. CDR3 protein: CASTPSSGLGEAFF. The CDR3, as DNA: TGTGCCAGTACCCCGAGCTCAGGCCTCGGTGAAGCTTTCTTT.

The chain links TRBV19 to TRBJ1-2, with 7 bases matching TRBD1. Trimming removed 1 base from V and 4 bases from J; junction bases left unmatched: 9. CDR1 is LNHDA, CDR2 SQIVND, per germline (reference sequence). The CDR3 length is 16 residues. CDR3 protein: CASSIGRDRGLYGYTF. The CDR3 DNA reads TGTGCCAGTAGTATAGGTAGGGACAGAGGTCTCTATGGCTACACCTTC.

The CDR3 reads CASSQGQGVDTEAFF. DNA for the CDR3: TGTGCCAGCAGCCAAGGCCAGGGGGTGGACACTGAAGCTTTCTTT. The V call is TRBV3-1 (or the pseudogene TRBV3-2), the J call TRBJ1-1; 7 bases match TRBD1. The length of the CDR3 is 15 residues. The J segment lost 3 bases and the V segment lost 1 base, leaving 5 bases of the junction unmatched. Germline CDR1 LGHDT, CDR2 YNNKEL (reference sequence).

The V gene is TRBV29-1, the J gene TRBJ1-1; 7 bases map to TRBD1. CDR1 SQVTM and CDR2 ANQGSEA come from the germline V gene. J gave up 1 base and V 3 bases, and 11 bases lay outside the gene matches. The CDR3 contains 16 residues. This CDR3 is CSVDRDRAGRNTEAFF. CDR3 coding DNA: TGCAGCGTTGATCGCGACAGGGCGGGAAGGAACACTGAAGCTTTCTTT.

This clone appeared a few times. The rearrangement uses TRBV18 and TRBJ1-2; no clear D gene. The CDR3 runs to 12 residues. With 2 bases removed from V and 7 bases from J, the gap between germline ends came to 8 bases. Per germline, CDR1 KGHSH and CDR2 LQKENI. The CDR3 reads CASSPAEFGYTF. Written as DNA, the CDR3 is TGTGCCAGCTCACCAGCGGAATTTGGCTACACCTTC.

The chain recombines TRBV18 with TRBJ2-5, with TRBD1 matching over 8 bases. The CDR3 length is 16 residues. The germline gives CDR1 KGHSH, CDR2 LQKENI. Unmatched junction bases numbered 11, after V lost 3 bases and J lost 5 bases. The CDR3 region is CASSPGGQGLGETQYF. Written as DNA, the CDR3 is TGTGCCAGCTCACCGGGCGGACAGGGACTGGGGGAGACCCAGTACTTC.

This rearrangement joins TRBV15 to TRBJ1-4; the D gene is possibly TRBD1 (6 bases). V gave up 0 bases and J gave up 7 bases, with 15 bases separating them. The CDR3 length is 16 residues. CDR1 is LNHNV and CDR2 is YYDKDF in the germline V gene (reference sequence). The CDR3 protein is CATSRDLGGVSEKLFF. DNA for the CDR3: TGTGCCACCAGCAGAGATCTAGGGGGTGTTAGTGAAAAACTGTTTTTT.

The chain combines TRBV19 with TRBJ2-3, with 8 positions matching TRBD2. V lost 7 bases and J lost 3; bases outside the gene matches: 9. Germline assignment: CDR1 LNHDA and CDR2 SQIVND (reference sequence). The CDR3 covers 15 residues. The CDR3: CASKVTSGRTDTQYF. CDR3 nucleotide sequence: TGTGCCAGTAAAGTTACCAGCGGGAGAACAGATACGCAGTATTTT.

This clone appeared a single time. The V and J genes are TRBV28 and TRBJ2-7, with D maybe TRBD1 (6 bases). CDR3 size: 13 residues. Trimming took 10 bases from V and 2 from J, leaving 15 bases between them. CDR1 is MDHEN and CDR2 is SYDVKM in the germline V gene. CDR3 amino acids: CATELQGPYEQYF. The CDR3 DNA follows: TGTGCCACCGAACTACAGGGCCCCTACGAGCAGTACTTC. Full variable domain (outside the CDR3, taken from reference TRBV28 and TRBJ2-7): DVKVTQSSRYLVKRTGEKVFLECVQDMDHENMFWYRQDPGLGLRLIYFSYDVKMKEKGDIPEGYSVSREKKERFSLILESASTNQTSMYLCATELQGPYEQYFGPGTRLTVT.

V usage is TRBV18 and J usage is TRBJ2-2; 9 bases are shared with TRBD1. This CDR3 comprises 15 residues. J was trimmed by 3 bases and V by 3 bases; bases with no gene match: 2. The V gene's germline CDR1 is KGHSH and CDR2 LQKENI. The chain's CDR3 is CASSPRTGDTGELFF. The DNA for the CDR3 is TGTGCCAGCTCACCCCGGACAGGGGACACCGGGGAGCTGTTTTTT.

The chain combines TRBV20-1 with TRBJ2-2; weak D call: TRBD1 (6 bases). V shed 3 bases and J shed 6 bases, with 17 bases lying between them. This CDR3 is 15 amino acids long. CDR1 is DFQATT, CDR2 SNEGSKA, per germline (reference sequence). DNA of the CDR3: TGCAGTGCTAGTCGGGGCCAGGGGTCGGCCGGGGAGCTGTTTTTT. This encodes CSASRGQGSAGELFF.

The rearrangement links TRBV7-8 to TRBJ2-5; TRBD1 matches 12 bases. There are 15 residues in the CDR3. Trimming cost V 5 bases and J 5 bases; bases outside gene matches: 6. From germline, CDR1 is SGHVS and CDR2 FQNEAQ. The CDR3 reads CASSVRDRGQETQYF. In DNA, the CDR3 is TGTGCCAGCAGCGTCCGGGACAGGGGGCAGGAGACCCAGTACTTC.

The rearrangement joins TRBV11-3 to TRBJ1-1; D is uncertain. V was trimmed by 0 bases and J by 4 bases, leaving 6 bases between them. The CDR3 has 13 amino acids. The V gene's germline CDR1 is SGHNT and CDR2 YENEEA. The CDR3 here is CASSLDRVTEAFF. CDR3 sequence (DNA): TGTGCCAGCAGCTTAGATCGGGTCACTGAAGCTTTCTTT.